The 19 T cell receptor beta chains in this list originate from one sample, sequenced in a study of long-term antiretroviral therapy in people with HIV. The assay, immunoSEQ v3.0, was run at survey level. Sequencing used immunoSEQ multiplex PCR; TCRdb keeps in-frame clones, though not all of them. The repertoire includes 20,000 to 25,000 clones, about 80% of them detected once, and about 11% sits in the top ten. The sample in question was unsorted PBMCs, obtained 1.1 years before starting antiretroviral therapy. Receptors originate from a woman in her thirties or forties with HIV.

By frequency in the sample, this clone is medium-sized. CDR3 protein: CASSAGFNYGYTF. CDR3 nucleotide sequence: TGTGCCAGCAGTGCGGGTTTTAACTATGGCTACACCTTC. The chain joins TRBV2 to TRBJ1-2; D is unresolved. V gave up 4 bases and J gave up 1 base, with 7 bases separating them. This CDR3 region has 13 residues. The germline V gene encodes CDR1 SNHLY and CDR2 FYNNEI.

The chain uses TRBV2 and TRBJ1-2, with 9 bases matching TRBD1. Germline V gene sequence: CDR1 SNHLY, CDR2 FYNNEI. The V and J ends lost 4 bases and 0 bases, in that order; junction bases with no gene match: 3. The CDR3 contains 15 residues. CDR3 sequence: CASSAGQGSNYGYTF. CDR3 nucleotide sequence: TGTGCCAGCAGTGCGGGACAGGGATCTAACTATGGCTACACCTTC.

The J gene is TRBJ1-2, the V gene TRBV29-1, with D perhaps matching TRBD1 (6 bases). The V end was cut by 4 bases, the J end by 3 bases, with 18 bases between. The CDR3 has 15 amino acids. Germline lookup yields CDR1 SQVTM and CDR2 ANQGSEA. The CDR3 loop reads CSVVGGTVLDYGYTF. As DNA, the CDR3 is TGCAGCGTTGTGGGGGGCACAGTTCTGGACTATGGCTACACCTTC.

This clone ranks as medium-sized (0.01 to 0.1%). This chain uses TRBV9 with TRBJ1-2; D is unclear. The CDR3 loop spans 14 amino acids. The V and J ends lost 0 bases and 5 bases respectively, with 11 bases between them. Germline assignment: CDR1 SGDLS and CDR2 YYNGEE. The CDR3 DNA is TGTGCCAGCAGCGTAGAGACGGACGGGTATGGCTACACCTTC. Its protein is CASSVETDGYGYTF.

The chain carries TRBV7-2 and TRBJ1-1; no reliable D call. CDR3 length: 12 residues. The V end was cut by 4 bases, the J end by 10 bases, with 13 bases between. Germline V lookup: CDR1 SGHTA, CDR2 FQGNSA. In DNA form, the CDR3 reads TGTGCCAGCAGCTCCCTTGGTCTTGCAGCTTTCTTT. Translating gives CASSSLGLAAFF. The entire variable domain, with the rest obtained from reference TRBV7-2 and TRBJ1-1, is as follows: GAGVSQSPSNKVTEKGKDVELRCDPISGHTALYWYRQSLGQGLEFLIYFQGNSAPDKSGLPSDRFSAERTGGSVSTLTIQRTQQEDSAVYLCASSSLGLAAFFGQGTRLTVV.

In its sample, this clone ranks as medium-sized. This chain's CDR3 is CASSQGEVLGYTF. Here the CDR3 DNA reads TGCGCCAGCAGCCAAGGGGAGGTTCTCGGCTACACCTTC. The rearrangement links TRBV4-1 to TRBJ1-2, with D unclear. This CDR3 comprises 13 residues. The V gene's germline CDR1 is MGHRA and CDR2 YSYEKL. Trimming removed 1 base at V and 8 bases at J, with 11 bases between.

The gene calls are TRBV7-9 and TRBJ2-1, with TRBD2 matching 8 bases. V lost 3 bases to trimming and J lost 3 bases; unmatched junction nucleotides: 7. CDR1 is SEHNR and CDR2 is FQNEAQ in the germline V gene (reference sequence). The CDR3 is 16 amino acids. Here the CDR3 DNA reads TGTGCCAGCAGCTTTGGGGTAGCGGGGATCTACAATGAGCAGTTCTTC. Amino acids: CASSFGVAGIYNEQFF.

V and J are TRBV7-9 and TRBJ2-7; no definite D call. CDR3 length: 11 residues. CDR1 and CDR2 from the germline V gene are SEHNR and FQNEAQ (reference sequence). Trimming shortened V by 4 bases and J by 7 bases, and 8 bases separated the two germline ends. The CDR3 DNA is TGTGCCAGCAGCTCCACCAGAGAGCAGTACTTC. It yields the protein CASSSTREQYF.

V and J are TRBV11-2 and TRBJ1-2, with TRBD1 matching 7 bases. V lost 5 bases and J lost 7; bases outside the gene matches: 10. Looked up from germline, CDR1 is SGHAT and CDR2 is FQNNGV. This CDR3 contains 14 residues. CDR3 protein: CASSPRDRAVGYTF. For the CDR3, the DNA is TGTGCCAGCAGCCCCCGGGACAGAGCTGTTGGCTACACCTTC. The entire variable domain, with the rest obtained from reference TRBV11-2 and TRBJ1-2, is as follows: EAGVAQSPRYKIIEKRQSVAFWCNPISGHATLYWYQQILGQGPKLLIQFQNNGVVDDSQLPKDRFSAERLKGVDSTLKIQPAKLEDSAVYLCASSPRDRAVGYTFGSGTRLTVV.

This clone has a handful of counts. This chain uses TRBV21-1 with TRBJ1-5; TRBD1 is taken as the D call from the table, unchecked against the DNA. TRBV21-1 is listed as a pseudogene. This CDR3 is 15 amino acids long. This CDR3 reads CASSNDGQPNQPQHF. CDR3 coding DNA: TGTGCCAGCAGCAATGATGGACAGCCGAATCAGCCCCAGCATTTT.

This chain connects TRBV7-2 to TRBJ1-6, with D possibly matching TRBD1 (5 bases). This CDR3 region has 15 residues. Germline-derived CDR1 and CDR2 are SGHTA and FQGNSA. The germline V and J ends were trimmed by 0 bases and 2 bases, with 5 bases remaining between them. The CDR3: CASSLARAYNSPLHF. The CDR3 DNA reads as TGTGCCAGCAGCTTAGCCAGGGCCTATAATTCACCCCTCCACTTT. Filled out from reference TRBV7-2 and TRBJ1-6, the complete variable domain reads GAGVSQSPSNKVTEKGKDVELRCDPISGHTALYWYRQSLGQGLEFLIYFQGNSAPDKSGLPSDRFSAERTGGSVSTLTIQRTQQEDSAVYLCASSLARAYNSPLHFGNGTRLTVT.

The genes are TRBV7-2 and TRBJ1-5; the D gene is possibly TRBD1 (6 bases). Per the germline V gene, CDR1 is SGHTA and CDR2 is FQGNSA. Trimming shortened V by 2 bases and J by 0 bases, and 17 bases separated the two germline ends. The CDR3 runs to 18 residues. The CDR3 loop is CASSLKGGGLNSNQPQHF. DNA of the CDR3: TGTGCCAGCAGCTTAAAAGGGGGAGGACTTAATAGCAATCAGCCCCAGCATTTT.

The table lists this clone with a count of one. The V and J genes are TRBV5-4 and TRBJ2-3; TRBD2 agrees at 8 bases. V shed 6 bases and J 0 bases; nucleotides not matched to a gene: 3. CDR3 length equals 14 residues. Per the germline V gene, CDR1 is SGHNT and CDR2 is YYREEE (reference sequence). In nucleotides, the CDR3 is TGTGCCAGCAATGGCGGGAGGAGCACAGATACGCAGTATTTT. It translates to CASNGGRSTDTQYF.

The CDR3, as DNA: TGTGCCAGCAGCTTAGTCCCTCCGGGACAGGGAACCGACGAGCAGTACTTC. Encoded protein: CASSLVPPGQGTDEQYF. The genes are TRBV13 and TRBJ2-7; 9 nucleotides line up with TRBD1. CDR1 and CDR2 from the germline V gene are PRHDT and FYEKMQ (reference sequence). V was pared by 1 base and J by 5 bases, with 12 bases of the junction left unmatched. The CDR3 runs 17 residues.

This clone was observed a single time. The genes are TRBV30 and TRBJ1-2; D is undetermined. V lost 7 bases, J lost 7 bases, and 7 bases lay in between. CDR3 size: 9 residues. From germline, CDR1 is GTSNPN and CDR2 SVGIG (reference sequence). Here the CDR3 DNA reads TGTGCCTCCAAGTGTGGCTACACCTTC. It yields the protein CASKCGYTF.

The chain uses TRBV4-2 and TRBJ1-2; 7 bases map to TRBD1. Germline trimming cut 3 bases from V and 5 bases from J; bases unmatched to any gene: 9. The V gene's germline CDR1 is LGHNA and CDR2 YNFKEQ. The CDR3 sequence is 15 residues long. CDR3 protein: CASSQAVRGEYGYTF. CDR3 sequence (DNA): TGTGCCAGCAGCCAGGCGGTCAGGGGGGAGTATGGCTACACCTTC.

The rearrangement joins TRBV6-5 to TRBJ2-3; tentative D call: TRBD2 (6 bases). The ends were cut back, 6 bases at V and 4 bases at J, with 14 bases in the middle. The length of the CDR3 is 14 residues. Germline loops: CDR1 MNHEY, CDR2 SVGAGI. CDR3 sequence: CASSALRGSDTQYF. Written as DNA, the CDR3 is TGTGCCAGCAGCGCTCTTCGGGGGTCAGATACGCAGTATTTT.

The CDR3: CATKTQGVGYTF. CDR3 DNA sequence: TGTGCCACCAAGACCCAGGGGGTTGGCTACACCTTC. The chain has TRBV5-4 and TRBJ1-2; 7 nucleotides agree with TRBD1. V was clipped by 9 bases and J by 7 bases; unmatched bases: 9. Germline-derived CDR1 and CDR2 are SGHNT and YYREEE (reference sequence). This CDR3 is built from 12 residues.

The V and J genes are TRBV7-2 and TRBJ1-2; TRBD1 agrees at 8 bases. Germline values: CDR1 SGHTA, CDR2 FQGNSA. The CDR3 covers 13 residues. Losses at the gene ends were 3 bases for V and 8 bases for J; bases not matched to a gene: 5. CDR3 nucleotide sequence: TGTGCCAGCAGCTTTCAGGGGGCGCGGGGCTACACCTTC. It yields the protein CASSFQGARGYTF.